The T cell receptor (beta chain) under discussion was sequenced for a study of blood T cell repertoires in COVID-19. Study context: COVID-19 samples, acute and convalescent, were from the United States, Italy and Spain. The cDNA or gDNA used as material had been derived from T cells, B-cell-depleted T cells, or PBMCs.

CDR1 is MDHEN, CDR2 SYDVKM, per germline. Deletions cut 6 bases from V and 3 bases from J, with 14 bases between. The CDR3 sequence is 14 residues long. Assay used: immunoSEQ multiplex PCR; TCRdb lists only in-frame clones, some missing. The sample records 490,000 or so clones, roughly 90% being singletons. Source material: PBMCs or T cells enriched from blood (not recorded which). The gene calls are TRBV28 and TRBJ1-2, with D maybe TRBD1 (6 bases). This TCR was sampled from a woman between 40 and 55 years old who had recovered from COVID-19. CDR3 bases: TGTGCCAGCAGCCCGGCGTGGACAGACTATGGCTACACCTTC. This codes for CASSPAWTDYGYTF.